This is a list of T cell receptor beta chains from one sample in a study of shared clonotypes between healthy human individuals. Data came from immunoSEQ multiplex PCR; TCRdb stores just in-frame clones and leaves some out. The sample consists of about 750,000 clones, around 92% of them appearing once. Sequenced material: naive CD8+ T cells sorted from blood. The origin of the receptors is a man aged 25 to 40 in good health. CDR3s include the opening cysteine and the closing phenylalanine or tryptophan. The order of the fields is clone size, J gene, D gene, V gene, CDR3 DNA, CDR3 protein. The D gene is left open where the match is weak. The listing skips clone size in some rows; elsewhere it reads once, few, many or a size class.

>NA|TRBJ2-3|NA|TRBV6-6
TGTGCCGGGTCCAGATCGGACACAGATACGCAGTATTTT
CAGSRSDTDTQYF
>NA|TRBJ2-3|TRBD2|TRBV13
TGTGCCAGCAGCCTTCCCCCGGAAGCGGGAGTCGGAAATACGCAGTATTTT
CASSLPPEAGVGNTQYF
>NA|TRBJ2-5|NA|TRBV14
TGTGCCAGCAGCCAGAGTCAGTGGGGGGAGACCCAGTACTTC
CASSQSQWGETQYF
>NA|TRBJ2-2|NA|TRBV28
TGTGCCAGCAGTTTACGTAACAACCCCGGGGAGCTGTTTTTT
CASSLRNNPGELFF
>NA|TRBJ2-2|NA|TRBV7-8
TGTGCCAGCAGCCGCCCAGACAGGTCAATCGGGGAGCTGTTTTTT
CASSRPDRSIGELFF
>NA|TRBJ2-7|NA|TRBV28
TGTGCCAGCAGAGAAGGACATGTCTACGAGCAGTACTTC
CASREGHVYEQYF
>NA|TRBJ1-2|NA|TRBV5-1
TGCGCCAGCAGCCCGCACGGTGGGGAAAGAAGGGAGGAAGGCTACACCTTC
CASSPHGGERREEGYTF
>NA|TRBJ2-1|NA|TRBV16
TGTGCCAGCAGCCAATCAAAGGGGGGACCTAACAATGAGCAGTTCTTC
CASSQSKGGPNNEQFF
>NA|TRBJ2-3|TRBD2|TRBV7-9
TGTGCCAGCAGCTCGGCCAGCGGGAGCGGGGCAGATACGCAGTATTTT
CASSSASGSGADTQYF
>NA|TRBJ2-1|NA|TRBV13
TGTGCCAGCAGCGGATTTTCTTTCGGTAACAATGAGCAGTTCTTC
CASSGFSFGNNEQFF
>NA|TRBJ2-7|NA|TRBV5-1
TGCGCCAGCAGCTCGATGACTAGTCTCGGGTACGAGCAGTACTTC
CASSSMTSLGYEQYF
>NA|TRBJ1-2|NA|TRBV30
TGTGCCTGGAGTGTACTGCCGGAAAGAGGCTATGGCTACACCTTC
CAWSVLPERGYGYTF
>NA|TRBJ2-5|NA|TRBV7-2
TGTGCCAGCAGCCCCGGGGGTACCCTGGAGACCCAGTACTTC
CASSPGGTLETQYF
>once|TRBJ2-1|TRBD2|TRBV28
TGTGCCACCAGTTGGACTAGCGGCGACAATGAGCAGTTCTTC
CATSWTSGDNEQFF
>once|TRBJ2-7|NA|TRBV27
TGTGCCAGTCCCTTAAGTGCGGGTAGCTCCTACGAGCAGTACTTC
CASPLSAGSSYEQYF
>NA|TRBJ2-3|NA|TRBV15
TGTGCCACCAGCGTGGCGGGGGCCACAGATACGCAGTATTTT
CATSVAGATDTQYF
>NA|TRBJ1-1|NA|TRBV5-6
TGTGCCAGCAGCCAGGAGATATCGAACACTGAAGCTTTCTTT
CASSQEISNTEAFF
>NA|TRBJ2-2|TRBD1|TRBV7-9
TGTGCCAGCAGCCCCAGACAGGGGGCGGCCGGGGAGCTGTTTTTT
CASSPRQGAAGELFF
>NA|TRBJ1-2|TRBD1|TRBV27
TGTGCCAGCAGTTTATCGTGGACAGGGGGAAGGTATGGCTACACCTTC
CASSLSWTGGRYGYTF
>NA|TRBJ2-7|TRBD1|TRBV7-9
TGTGCCAGCAGCTCACCTAGGGACAGGGGGCAGGAGCAGTACTTC
CASSSPRDRGQEQYF
>NA|TRBJ1-2|NA|TRBV30
TGTGCCTGGGACAGCTTCTATGGCTACACCTTC
CAWDSFYGYTF
>NA|TRBJ1-4|NA|TRBV7-9
TGTGCCAGCAGCTTATTCGGCTCGGGGGCTAATGAAAAACTGTTTTTT
CASSLFGSGANEKLFF
>NA|TRBJ2-1|NA|TRBV29-1
TGCAGCGTTAGGGGGGGAGACGGGAGGTCCTACAATGAGCAGTTCTTC
CSVRGGDGRSYNEQFF
>NA|TRBJ2-7|NA|TRBV7-3
TGTGCCAGCAGCTTAACTGGAAGCTCCTACGAGCAGTACTTC
CASSLTGSSYEQYF
>NA|TRBJ1-2|TRBD1|TRBV19
TGTGCCAGTAGCTCGGTCACAGGGGCCTCATTTGGCGAGGTTGGCTACACCTTC
CASSSVTGASFGEVGYTF
>NA|TRBJ2-1|NA|TRBV7-6
TGTGCCAGCAGCTTATATATTTACAATGAGCAGTTCTTC
CASSLYIYNEQFF
>NA|TRBJ2-1|TRBD1|TRBV5-6
TGTGCCAGCAGCACAGGTCCGGGACAGGCAAACAATGAGCAGTTCTTC
CASSTGPGQANNEQFF
>NA|TRBJ1-2|NA|TRBV7-9
TGTGCCAGCAGCTCGCCGGTTGTCCGAGGCTACACCTTC
CASSSPVVRGYTF
>NA|TRBJ2-3|NA|TRBV7-8
TGTGCCAGCAGCTTGGACCCCCGGGACGGTAGCACAGATACGCAGTATTTT
CASSLDPRDGSTDTQYF